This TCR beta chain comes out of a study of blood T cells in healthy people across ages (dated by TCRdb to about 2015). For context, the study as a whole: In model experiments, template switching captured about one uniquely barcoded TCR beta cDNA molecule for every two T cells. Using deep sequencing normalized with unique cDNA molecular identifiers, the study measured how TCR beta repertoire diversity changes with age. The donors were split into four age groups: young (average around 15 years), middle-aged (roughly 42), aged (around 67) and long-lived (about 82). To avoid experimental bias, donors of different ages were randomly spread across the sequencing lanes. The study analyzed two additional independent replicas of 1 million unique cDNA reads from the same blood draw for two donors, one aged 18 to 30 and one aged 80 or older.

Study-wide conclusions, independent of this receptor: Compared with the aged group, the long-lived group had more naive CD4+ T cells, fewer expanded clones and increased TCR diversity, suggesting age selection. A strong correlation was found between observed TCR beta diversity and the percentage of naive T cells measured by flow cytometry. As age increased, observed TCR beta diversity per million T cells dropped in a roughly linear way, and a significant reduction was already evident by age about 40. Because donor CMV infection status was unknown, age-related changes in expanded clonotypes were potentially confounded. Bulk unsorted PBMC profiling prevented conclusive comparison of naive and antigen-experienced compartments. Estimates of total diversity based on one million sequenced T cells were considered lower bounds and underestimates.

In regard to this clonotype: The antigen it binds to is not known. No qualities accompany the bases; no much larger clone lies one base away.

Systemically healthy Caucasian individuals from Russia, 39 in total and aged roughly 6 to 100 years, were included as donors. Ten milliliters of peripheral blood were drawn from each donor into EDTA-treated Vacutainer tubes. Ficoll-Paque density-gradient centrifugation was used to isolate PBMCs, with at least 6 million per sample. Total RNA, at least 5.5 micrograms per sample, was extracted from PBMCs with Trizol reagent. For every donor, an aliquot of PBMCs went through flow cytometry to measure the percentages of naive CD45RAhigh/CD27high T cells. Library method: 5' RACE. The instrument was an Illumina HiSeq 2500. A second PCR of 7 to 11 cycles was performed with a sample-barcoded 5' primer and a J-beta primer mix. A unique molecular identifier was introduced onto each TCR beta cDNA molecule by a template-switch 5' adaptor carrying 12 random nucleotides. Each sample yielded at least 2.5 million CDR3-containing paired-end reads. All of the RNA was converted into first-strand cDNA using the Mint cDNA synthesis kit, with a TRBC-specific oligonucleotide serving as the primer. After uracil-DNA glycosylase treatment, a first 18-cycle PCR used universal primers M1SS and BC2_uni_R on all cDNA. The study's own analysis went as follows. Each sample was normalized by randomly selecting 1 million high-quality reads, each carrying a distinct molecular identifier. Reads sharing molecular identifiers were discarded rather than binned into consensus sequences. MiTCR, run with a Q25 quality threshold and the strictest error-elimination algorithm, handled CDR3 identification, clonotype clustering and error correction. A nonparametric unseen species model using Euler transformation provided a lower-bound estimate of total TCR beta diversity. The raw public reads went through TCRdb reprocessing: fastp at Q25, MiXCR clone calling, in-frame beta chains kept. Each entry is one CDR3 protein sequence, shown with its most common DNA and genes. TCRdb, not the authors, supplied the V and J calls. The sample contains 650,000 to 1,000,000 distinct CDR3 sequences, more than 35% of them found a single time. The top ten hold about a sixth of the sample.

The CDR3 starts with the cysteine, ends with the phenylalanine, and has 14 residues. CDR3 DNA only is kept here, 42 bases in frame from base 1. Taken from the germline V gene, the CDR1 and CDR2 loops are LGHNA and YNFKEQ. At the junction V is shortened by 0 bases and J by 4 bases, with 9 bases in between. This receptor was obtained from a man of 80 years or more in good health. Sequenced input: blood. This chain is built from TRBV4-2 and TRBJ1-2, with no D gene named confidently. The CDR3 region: CASSQDPGIYGYTF. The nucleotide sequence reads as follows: TGTGCCAGCAGCCAAGATCCGGGCATCTATGGCTACACCTTC.